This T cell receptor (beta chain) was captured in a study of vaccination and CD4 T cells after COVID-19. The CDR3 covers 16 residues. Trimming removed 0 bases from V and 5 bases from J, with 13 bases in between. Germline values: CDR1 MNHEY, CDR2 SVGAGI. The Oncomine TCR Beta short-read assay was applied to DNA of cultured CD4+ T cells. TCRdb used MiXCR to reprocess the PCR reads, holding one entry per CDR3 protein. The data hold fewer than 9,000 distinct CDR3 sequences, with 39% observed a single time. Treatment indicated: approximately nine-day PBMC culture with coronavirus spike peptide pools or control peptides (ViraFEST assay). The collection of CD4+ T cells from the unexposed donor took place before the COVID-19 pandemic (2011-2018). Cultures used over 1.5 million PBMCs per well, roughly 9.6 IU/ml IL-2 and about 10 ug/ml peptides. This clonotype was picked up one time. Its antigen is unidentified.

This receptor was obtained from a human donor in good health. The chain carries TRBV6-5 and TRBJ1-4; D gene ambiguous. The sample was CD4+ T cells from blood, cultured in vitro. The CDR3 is CASSYSSTIGNEKLFF. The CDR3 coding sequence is TGTGCCAGCAGTTACTCGTCCACAATCGGGAATGAAAAACTGTTTTTT.